Listed here is a single T cell receptor (beta chain). The sample originates from a study of blood T cell repertoires in COVID-19. As for the study in general: Both acute and convalescent COVID-19 samples were obtained from the United States, Italy and Spain. PBMCs, B-cell-depleted T cells, or T cells were the source of the cDNA or gDNA that made up the material.

Germline V gene lookup returns CDR1 LNHDA and CDR2 SQIVND (reference sequence). This CDR3 spans 13 amino acids. V dropped 2 bases and J dropped 7; count of bases not matched to a gene: 4. Per the authors' pipeline: Nucleated cell counts were estimated from reference gene primer amplification. Method: immunoSEQ multiplex PCR; TCRdb's copy keeps in-frame clones and lacks some. For V, J and clone size, that table is used; D and trimming come from the DNA. This sample carries 15,000 to 20,000 clones, just over 90% of them seen once, and the ten largest clones take about 4%. Specimen: peripheral blood. The origin of this receptor is a woman aged 45-65 years with active COVID-19. The V call is TRBV19, the J call TRBJ1-1, with 7 bases lining up with TRBD1. In nucleotides, the CDR3 is TGTGCCAGTAGTATAAGGGGGCAGTTTGAAGCTTTCTTT. Translated: CASSIRGQFEAFF.